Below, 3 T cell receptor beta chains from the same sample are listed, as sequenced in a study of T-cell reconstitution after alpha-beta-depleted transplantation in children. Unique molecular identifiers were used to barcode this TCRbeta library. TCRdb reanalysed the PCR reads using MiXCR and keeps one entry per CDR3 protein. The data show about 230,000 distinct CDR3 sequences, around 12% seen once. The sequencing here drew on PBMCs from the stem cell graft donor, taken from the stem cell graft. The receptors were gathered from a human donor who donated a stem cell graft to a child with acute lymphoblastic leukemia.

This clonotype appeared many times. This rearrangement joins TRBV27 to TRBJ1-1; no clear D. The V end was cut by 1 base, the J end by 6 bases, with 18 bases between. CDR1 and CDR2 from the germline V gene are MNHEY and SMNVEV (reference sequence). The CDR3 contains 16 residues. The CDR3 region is CASSLYSGGQTAEAFF. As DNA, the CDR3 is TGTGCCAGCAGTTTATATAGTGGAGGCCAAACGGCTGAAGCTTTCTTT.

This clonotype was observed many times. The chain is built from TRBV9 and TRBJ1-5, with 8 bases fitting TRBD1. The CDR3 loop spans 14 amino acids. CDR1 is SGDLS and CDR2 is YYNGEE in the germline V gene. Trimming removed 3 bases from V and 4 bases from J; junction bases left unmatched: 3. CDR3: CASSAGQGNQPQHF. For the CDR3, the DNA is TGTGCCAGCAGCGCCGGACAGGGTAATCAGCCCCAGCATTTT.

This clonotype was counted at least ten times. The CDR3 nucleotides read TGTGCCAGCAGCTTAGTCCTGCGGGGGGCCACAGATACGCAGTATTTT. It translates to CASSLVLRGATDTQYF. The J gene is TRBJ2-3, the V gene TRBV7-2; TRBD2 agrees at 8 bases. Looked up from germline, CDR1 is SGHTA and CDR2 is FQGNSA. The CDR3 covers 16 residues. J lost 2 bases, V lost 1 base, and 5 bases had no gene match.